What follows are 15 T cell receptor beta chains derived from one specimen sequenced in a study of blood T cell repertoires in COVID-19. Repertoires were generated with immunoSEQ multiplex PCR, while TCRdb's copy carries only in-frame clones and drops some. The sample includes some 110,000 clones, roughly 80% of them seen just once. Sequenced input: peripheral blood. The receptors originated from an older man with acute or convalescent COVID-19.

Written as DNA, the CDR3 is TGTGCCAGCAGTTCCCGAGGGGGTTATAGCAATCAGCCCCAGCATTTT. It codes for CASSSRGGYSNQPQHF. This sequence joins TRBV28 and TRBJ1-5, with D tentatively TRBD1 (6 bases). V lost 4 bases and J lost 0, with 13 bases in between. There are 16 residues in the CDR3. Germline CDR1 reads MDHEN; CDR2 reads SYDVKM.

The genes are TRBV4-2 and TRBJ2-7, with 7 bases matching TRBD1. Looked up from germline, CDR1 is LGHNA and CDR2 is YNFKEQ. Trimming removed 0 bases from V and 3 bases from J; junction bases left unmatched: 5. The CDR3 length is 15 residues. The CDR3 DNA is TGTGCCAGCAGCCAAGATTTAGCAGGGGGCTACGAGCAGTACTTC. Its translation is CASSQDLAGGYEQYF.

The chain links TRBV21-1 to TRBJ1-5; the table's D call, TRBD1, has no DNA check behind it. TRBV21-1 is listed as a pseudogene. CDR3 length: 19 amino acids. CDR3 residues: CASSKVRDRGLLSNQPQHF. CDR3 nucleotides: TGTGCCAGCAGCAAGGTCCGGGACAGGGGTCTATTAAGCAATCAGCCCCAGCATTTT.

This clone has a handful of counts. The J gene is TRBJ2-7, the V gene TRBV7-6; the match to TRBD2 covers 11 bases. Germline CDR1 reads SGHVS; CDR2 reads FNYEAQ. The CDR3 covers 18 residues. V dropped 1 base and J dropped 3; count of bases not matched to a gene: 11. The CDR3 protein is CASSLDSLAGGSVYEQYF. The CDR3 DNA is TGTGCCAGCAGCTTAGATAGTCTAGCGGGGGGCTCCGTCTACGAGCAGTACTTC.

This rearrangement joins TRBV7-2 to TRBJ2-5; 7 bases line up with TRBD1. CDR3 length equals 14 residues. V was clipped by 2 bases and J by 3 bases; unmatched bases: 3. The germline gives CDR1 SGHTA, CDR2 FQGNSA. CDR3 in DNA: TGTGCCAGCAGCTTATATGGGACAGAAGAGACCCAGTACTTC. This gives the protein CASSLYGTEETQYF.

The chain combines TRBV5-1 with TRBJ2-3; 12 bases fit TRBD2. After removal of 3 bases from V and 0 bases from J, the junction contained 2 bases not matched to a gene. Germline-derived CDR1 and CDR2 are SGHRS and YFSETQ. This CDR3 spans 16 amino acids. This CDR3 reads CASSYGLAGSTDTQYF. CDR3 nucleotide sequence: TGCGCCAGCAGCTATGGACTAGCGGGAAGCACAGATACGCAGTATTTT.

The V call is TRBV28, the J call TRBJ1-1; D possibly corresponds to TRBD1 (6 bases). The V end lost 6 bases, the J end lost 0 bases, and 17 bases lay between the germline ends. CDR3 size: 16 residues. From germline, CDR1 is MDHEN and CDR2 SYDVKM. The CDR3 DNA reads as TGTGCCAGCAGCCCTACCAGCGGGGGCTTGAACACTGAAGCTTTCTTT. It translates to CASSPTSGGLNTEAFF.

The CDR3 DNA follows: TGTGCCAGCAGCTTAGTAGCGGGAGTGAGGGAGCAGTACTTC. Residues: CASSLVAGVREQYF. The chain is built from TRBV7-2 and TRBJ2-7, with 9 bases fitting TRBD2. The CDR3 is 14 amino acids. V gave up 1 base and J gave up 7 bases; unmatched junction bases: 5. Germline loops: CDR1 SGHTA, CDR2 FQGNSA. The entire variable domain, with the rest obtained from reference TRBV7-2 and TRBJ2-7, is as follows: GAGVSQSPSNKVTEKGKDVELRCDPISGHTALYWYRQSLGQGLEFLIYFQGNSAPDKSGLPSDRFSAERTGGSVSTLTIQRTQQEDSAVYLCASSLVAGVREQYFGPGTRLTVT.

This chain joins TRBV6-5 and TRBJ1-5; D call uncertain. CDR3 length: 14 residues. The germline V gene encodes CDR1 MNHEY and CDR2 SVGAGI. The V and J ends lost 10 bases and 2 bases respectively, with 15 bases between them. DNA for the CDR3: TGTGCCACCGGACTGTCGCGGGGCAATCAGCCCCAGCATTTT. Amino acid sequence: CATGLSRGNQPQHF.

Here the CDR3 reads CASSPGGFNEKLFF. The CDR3 DNA sequence: TGTGCCAGCAGCCCGGGGGGGTTTAATGAAAAACTGTTTTTT. V usage is TRBV9 and J usage is TRBJ1-4, with D maybe TRBD1 (5 bases). CDR1 and CDR2 (germline): SGDLS, YYNGEE. V was cut by 4 bases and J by 4 bases, with 11 bases left in between. This CDR3 spans 14 amino acids.

The rearrangement links TRBV5-6 to TRBJ2-5, with D possibly TRBD1 on 5 matching bases. The CDR3 consists of 13 residues. CDR1 SGHDT and CDR2 YYEEEE come from the germline V gene. V lost 4 bases and J lost 2, with 9 bases in between. The CDR3 is CASSRQQQETQYF. Here the CDR3 DNA reads TGTGCCAGCAGCAGACAGCAACAAGAGACCCAGTACTTC.

V gene TRBV6-5 combines with J gene TRBJ2-2, with D tentatively TRBD1 (5 bases). Trimming pared 0 bases from V and 6 bases from J, leaving 11 bases between. Germline V gives CDR1 MNHEY, CDR2 SVGAGI. The CDR3 length is 15 residues. CDR3 in amino acids: CASSYSPWGPGELFF. CDR3 DNA: TGTGCCAGCAGTTACTCGCCCTGGGGCCCCGGGGAGCTGTTTTTT.

The chain couples TRBV28 to TRBJ1-6, with unresolved D. CDR1 and CDR2 (germline): MDHEN, SYDVKM. V was trimmed by 2 bases and J by 9 bases, leaving 14 bases between them. The length of the CDR3 is 15 residues. The CDR3 here is CASSLGPGYGSPLHF. The CDR3 DNA sequence: TGTGCCAGCAGTTTAGGTCCGGGTTACGGTTCACCCCTCCACTTT.

The chain recombines TRBV15 with TRBJ1-4; D is unclear. Germline V CDR1 and CDR2: LNHNV, YYDKDF (reference sequence). This CDR3 is 15 amino acids long. Deletions cut 1 base from V and 5 bases from J, with 11 bases between. Here the CDR3 DNA reads TGTGCCACCAGCAGAGTGCGGGCCGAGAATGAAAAACTGTTTTTT. Its protein product is CATSRVRAENEKLFF.

The V gene is TRBV18, the J gene TRBJ2-3; tentatively, D is TRBD2 (6 bases). The CDR3 covers 15 residues. Germline CDR1 reads KGHSH; CDR2 reads LQKENI. With 6 bases removed from V and 2 bases from J, the gap between germline ends came to 15 bases. CDR3 sequence (DNA): TGTGCCAGCTCCCTCGCCGGGACTCCCACAGATACGCAGTATTTT. Protein product: CASSLAGTPTDTQYF.